One and the same sample provided the 3 T cell receptor beta chains below, sequenced in a study of T cells after yellow fever vaccination. TCRdb ran MiXCR on the 5' RACE reads and lists one entry per CDR3 protein. The data contain about 220,000 distinct CDR3 sequences, approximately 3% of them singletons. The starting material was CD4+ T cells sorted from PBMCs, obtained 10 days after the yellow fever booster vaccination. All receptors derive from a man aged 18 to 29 who received the YFV17D yellow fever vaccine.

V and J are TRBV3-1 and TRBJ1-1; D may be TRBD1 (5 bases). Germline lookup yields CDR1 LGHDT and CDR2 YNNKEL (reference sequence). V shed 0 bases and J shed 5 bases, with 7 bases lying between them. CDR3 size: 13 residues. The CDR3 region is CASSQDGGTEAFF. CDR3 nucleotide sequence: TGTGCCAGCAGCCAAGATGGGGGAACTGAAGCTTTCTTT.

On this clonotype: One end of the junction is discordant with germline, which a read error may explain. The chain employs TRBV7-8 and TRBJ2-7; D is unresolved. The CDR3 loop spans 12 amino acids. Germline CDR1 reads SGHVS; CDR2 reads FQNEAQ. CDR3 residues: CATSLSSYEQYF. CDR3 DNA: TGTGCCACCAGCCTGAGCTCCTACGAGCAGTACTTC.

This clonotype was observed many times. This chain connects TRBV5-8 to TRBJ2-1; D unclear. CDR1 is SGHTS, CDR2 YDEGEE, per germline. Trimming removed 2 bases at V and 0 bases at J, with 6 bases between. CDR3 size: 14 residues. The CDR3 is CASSFWSSYNEQFF. The CDR3 bases are TGTGCCAGCAGCTTCTGGAGCTCCTACAATGAGCAGTTCTTC.